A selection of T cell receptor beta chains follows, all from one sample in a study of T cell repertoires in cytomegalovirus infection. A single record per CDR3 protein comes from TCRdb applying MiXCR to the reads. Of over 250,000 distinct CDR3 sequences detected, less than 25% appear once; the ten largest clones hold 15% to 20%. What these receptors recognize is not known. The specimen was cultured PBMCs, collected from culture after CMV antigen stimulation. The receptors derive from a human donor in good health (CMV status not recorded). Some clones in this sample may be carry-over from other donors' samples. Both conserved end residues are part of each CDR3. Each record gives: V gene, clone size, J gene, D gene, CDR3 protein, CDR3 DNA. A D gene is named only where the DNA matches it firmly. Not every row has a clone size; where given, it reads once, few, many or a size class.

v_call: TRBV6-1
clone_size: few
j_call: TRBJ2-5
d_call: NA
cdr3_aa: CASRGTGKATQYF
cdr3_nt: TGTGCCAGCAGGGGGACCGGAAAGGCGACCCAGTACTTC

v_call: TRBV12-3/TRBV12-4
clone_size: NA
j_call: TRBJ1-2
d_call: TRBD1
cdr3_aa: CASSLTGGDGYTF
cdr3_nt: TGTGCCAGCAGTCTAACAGGGGGCGATGGCTACACCTTC

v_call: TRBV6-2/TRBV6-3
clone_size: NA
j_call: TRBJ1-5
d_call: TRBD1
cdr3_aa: CASRTSGQGQPQHF
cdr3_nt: TGTGCCAGCAGAACCTCGGGACAGGGTCAGCCCCAGCATTTT

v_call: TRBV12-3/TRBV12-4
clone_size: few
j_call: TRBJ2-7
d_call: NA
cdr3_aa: CASSLGGGISYEQYF
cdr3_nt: TGTGCCAGCAGTTTAGGCGGAGGCATATCCTACGAGCAGTACTTC

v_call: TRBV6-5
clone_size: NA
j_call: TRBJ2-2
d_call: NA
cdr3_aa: CASSLQSGELFF
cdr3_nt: TGTGCCAGCAGTTTACAGTCCGGGGAGCTGTTTTTT

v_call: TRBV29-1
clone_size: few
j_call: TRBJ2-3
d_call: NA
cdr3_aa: CSVDGDKGTDTQYF
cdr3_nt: TGCAGCGTTGATGGCGACAAGGGGACAGATACGCAGTATTTT

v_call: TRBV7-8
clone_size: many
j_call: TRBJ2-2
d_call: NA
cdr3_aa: CASSLAGWDNTGELFF
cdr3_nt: TGTGCCAGCAGCTTAGCGGGGTGGGACAACACCGGGGAGCTGTTTTTT

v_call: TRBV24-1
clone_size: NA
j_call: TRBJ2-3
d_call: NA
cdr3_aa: CATGEGAADTQYF
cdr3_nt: TGTGCCACCGGGGAGGGGGCCGCAGATACGCAGTATTTT

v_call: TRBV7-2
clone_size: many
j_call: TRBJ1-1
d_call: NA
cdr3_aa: CASSPGWGTEAFF
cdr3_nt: TGTGCCAGCAGCCCGGGATGGGGGACTGAAGCTTTCTTT

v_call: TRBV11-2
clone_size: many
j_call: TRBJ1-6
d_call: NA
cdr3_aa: CASREEGGRNSPLHF
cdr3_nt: TGTGCCAGCAGGGAGGAGGGGGGAAGGAATTCACCCCTCCACTTT

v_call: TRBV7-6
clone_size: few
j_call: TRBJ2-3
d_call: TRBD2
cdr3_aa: CASSLKEPGLAGGTVSDTQYF
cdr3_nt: TGTGCCAGCAGCTTAAAGGAGCCGGGACTAGCGGGAGGAACGGTGTCGGATACGCAGTATTTT

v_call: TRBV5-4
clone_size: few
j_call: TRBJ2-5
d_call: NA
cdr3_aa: CASSQVDHQETQYF
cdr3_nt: TGTGCCAGCAGCCAGGTTGACCACCAAGAGACCCAGTACTTC

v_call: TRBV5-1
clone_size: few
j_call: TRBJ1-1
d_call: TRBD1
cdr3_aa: CASSVGQGAAEAFF
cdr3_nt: TGCGCCAGCAGCGTAGGACAGGGGGCCGCTGAAGCTTTCTTT